Each of the 20 T cell receptor beta chains below was sequenced from the same sample in a study of T cell responses to AZD1222 COVID-19 vaccine. Method: immunoSEQ multiplex PCR; TCRdb's copy keeps in-frame clones and lacks some. The table lists 130,000 or so clones, about 90% of them singletons. The source material was peripheral blood, sampled on day 0 of AZD1222 vaccination. Receptors originate from an adult in good health.

This chain links TRBV5-1 with TRBJ2-7; D gene unclear. The germline V and J ends were trimmed by 3 bases and 4 bases, with 11 bases remaining between them. The CDR3 length is 13 residues. Germline V gene sequence: CDR1 SGHRS, CDR2 YFSETQ. In DNA, the CDR3 is TGCGCCAGCAGCTCGCAAGGGCGGTACGAGCAGTACTTC. Its translation is CASSSQGRYEQYF.

V and J are TRBV7-9 and TRBJ2-7; 7 bases map to TRBD2. Germline trimming cut 5 bases from V and 3 bases from J; bases unmatched to any gene: 7. CDR3 length: 14 residues. The germline CDR1 and CDR2 sequences are SEHNR and FQNEAQ (reference sequence). The CDR3 nucleotides read TGTGCCAGCAGCGGGCTAGCGGAGAACTACGAGCAGTACTTC. Translated, it gives CASSGLAENYEQYF. Full variable domain (outside the CDR3, taken from reference TRBV7-9 and TRBJ2-7): DTGVSQNPRHKITKRGQNVTFRCDPISEHNRLYWYRQTLGQGPEFLTYFQNEAQLEKSRLLSDRFSAERPKGSFSTLEIQRTEQGDSAMYLCASSGLAENYEQYFGPGTRLTVT.

The chain recombines TRBV29-1 with TRBJ1-2; D is unclear. The CDR3 is 10 amino acids. Trimming cost V 5 bases and J 8 bases, with 9 bases left between them. Germline V gene lookup returns CDR1 SQVTM and CDR2 ANQGSEA. CDR3 coding DNA: TGCAGCGTTTTTCTGGACGGCTACACCTTC. Encoded protein: CSVFLDGYTF.

The chain is built from TRBV7-8 and TRBJ1-5; D unresolved. The CDR3 is made up of 14 amino acids. V was pared by 5 bases and J by 7 bases, with 15 bases between. The germline V gene has CDR1 SGHVS and CDR2 FQNEAQ. CDR3 protein: CASSAYRGSQPQHF. Written as DNA, the CDR3 is TGTGCCAGCAGCGCTTACCGGGGAAGCCAGCCCCAGCATTTT.

This clone was detected only a few times. The chain employs TRBV4-1 and TRBJ2-5; D uncertain. The CDR3 totals 15 residues. Trimming stripped 0 bases from V and 7 bases from J, with 15 bases between. Germline assignment: CDR1 MGHRA and CDR2 YSYEKL. The CDR3 reads CASSQEAMAMGTQYF. The CDR3, as DNA: TGCGCCAGCAGCCAAGAAGCAATGGCGATGGGGACCCAGTACTTC.

The chain is built from TRBV28 and TRBJ2-7; TRBD1 agrees at 9 bases. The V and J ends lost 7 bases and 6 bases, in that order; junction bases with no gene match: 7. This CDR3 is 13 amino acids long. Germline V gene data show CDR1 as MDHEN and CDR2 as SYDVKM. The CDR3: CASTGDRVREQYF. The CDR3 coding sequence is TGTGCCAGCACCGGGGACAGGGTACGCGAGCAGTACTTC.

The chain joins TRBV6-5 to TRBJ2-7; D possibly corresponds to TRBD2 (6 bases). The CDR3 is 15 amino acids. The germline CDR1 and CDR2 sequences are MNHEY and SVGAGI. Trimming removed 6 bases from V and 6 bases from J, with 21 bases in between. The CDR3: CASSRTPGAGLEQYF. CDR3 in DNA: TGTGCCAGCAGCCGAACTCCGGGAGCCGGGCTCGAGCAGTACTTC.

V and J are TRBV14 and TRBJ1-1; D gene uncertain. Germline CDR1 reads SGHDN; CDR2 reads FVKESK. There are 12 residues in the CDR3. Trimming took off 3 bases at V and 1 base at J, with 3 bases between the two ends. The CDR3 coding sequence is TGTGCCAGCAGCCACAGGAACACTGAAGCTTTCTTT. Encoded protein: CASSHRNTEAFF.

The gene calls are TRBV13 and TRBJ2-7; TRBD1 aligns across 11 bases. The ends lost 5 bases at V and 4 bases at J; junction bases unmatched: 4. Germline CDR1 PRHDT, CDR2 FYEKMQ (reference sequence). The CDR3 contains 14 residues. The CDR3 protein is CASSHGTGGYEQYF. The CDR3 DNA follows: TGTGCCAGCAGCCATGGGACAGGGGGATACGAGCAGTACTTC.

CDR3 nucleotide sequence: TGTGCCTGGAGTGTGGGTTCAAGATACAATGAGCAGTTCTTC. Protein product: CAWSVGSRYNEQFF. This chain uses TRBV30 with TRBJ2-1; D gene unclear. Trimming removed 0 bases at V and 4 bases at J, with 10 bases between. In germline, CDR1 is GTSNPN, CDR2 SVGIG (reference sequence). This CDR3 has 14 residues.

This clone was observed a handful of times. This chain uses TRBV5-4 with TRBJ2-7; unclear D gene. Germline loops: CDR1 SGHNT, CDR2 YYREEE (reference sequence). This CDR3 is built from 15 residues. V dropped 0 bases and J dropped 0 bases, with 10 bases sitting between them. The CDR3 DNA sequence: TGTGCCAGCAGCTTGGAGGCGGCAGGCTCCTACGAGCAGTACTTC. It is translated as CASSLEAAGSYEQYF. Filled out from reference TRBV5-4 and TRBJ2-7, the complete variable domain reads ETGVTQSPTHLIKTRGQQVTLRCSSQSGHNTVSWYQQALGQGPQFIFQYYREEENGRGNFPPRFSGLQFPNYSSELNVNALELDDSALYLCASSLEAAGSYEQYFGPGTRLTVT.

This chain uses TRBV30 with TRBJ2-2, with 8 bases identical to TRBD1. Germline CDR1 and CDR2: GTSNPN and SVGIG (reference sequence). V lost 4 bases and J lost 5; bases outside the gene matches: 18. The CDR3 extends over 18 amino acids. CDR3 bases: TGTGCCTGGACTGGTCGGACAGGGTCCCGAAGTGGTACCGGGGAGCTGTTTTTT. Encoded protein: CAWTGRTGSRSGTGELFF.

The chain recombines TRBV11-2 with TRBJ2-3; maybe TRBD1 (6 bases). The CDR3 length is 15 residues. Germline CDR1 and CDR2: SGHAT and FQNNGV. Trimming left V 0 bases short and J 1 base short, with 8 bases between. The CDR3 nucleotides are TGTGCCAGCAGCTTAGACAGGGGACGCACAGATACGCAGTATTTT. Protein product: CASSLDRGRTDTQYF.

The chain joins TRBV30 to TRBJ2-1; 7 nucleotides agree with TRBD2. This CDR3 region has 16 residues. Germline V gene data show CDR1 as GTSNPN and CDR2 as SVGIG (reference sequence). V was clipped by 0 bases and J by 0 bases; unmatched bases: 5. The CDR3 is CAWSVWRGSSYNEQFF. Here the CDR3 DNA reads TGTGCCTGGAGTGTTTGGCGGGGGAGCTCCTACAATGAGCAGTTCTTC.

In this sample, this clone turned up a few times. This sequence joins TRBV19 and TRBJ2-7; unclear D gene. Germline V gene lookup returns CDR1 LNHDA and CDR2 SQIVND (reference sequence). The CDR3 has 13 residues. The ends were cut back, 3 bases at V and 2 bases at J, with 8 bases in the middle. CDR3: CASSIRPTYEQYF. The DNA of the CDR3 is TGTGCCAGTAGTATCCGGCCCACCTACGAGCAGTACTTC.

The chain joins TRBV20-1 to TRBJ1-1; unclear D gene. The ends were cut back, 3 bases at V and 6 bases at J, with 5 bases in the middle. The CDR3 covers 10 residues. Germline CDR1 reads DFQATT; CDR2 reads SNEGSKA (reference sequence). In nucleotides, the CDR3 is TGCAGTGCTAGGAGAGCTGAAGCTTTCTTT. Translating it yields CSARRAEAFF.

The chain combines TRBV30 with TRBJ1-1, with D possibly TRBD1 on 5 matching bases. V dropped 2 bases and J dropped 11 bases, with 15 bases sitting between them. Germline V lookup: CDR1 GTSNPN, CDR2 SVGIG (reference sequence). CDR3 length equals 12 residues. The CDR3 spells CAWSRSPRQAFF. CDR3 DNA sequence: TGTGCCTGGAGTCGGTCCCCTCGACAGGCTTTCTTT.

The rearrangement links TRBV13 to TRBJ1-4; 7 bases map to TRBD1. This CDR3 comprises 15 residues. After removal of 4 bases from V and 5 bases from J, the junction contained 7 bases not matched to a gene. Germline V lookup: CDR1 PRHDT, CDR2 FYEKMQ (reference sequence). Written as DNA, the CDR3 is TGTGCCAGCAGCTCAATGACAGGGCGAAATGAAAAACTGTTTTTT. Encoded protein: CASSSMTGRNEKLFF. The whole variable domain, filled in from reference TRBV13 and TRBJ1-4, reads AAGVIQSPRHLIKEKRETATLKCYPIPRHDTVYWYQQGPGQDPQFLISFYEKMQSDKGSIPDRFSAQQFSDYHSELNMSSLELGDSALYFCASSSMTGRNEKLFFGSGTQLSVL.

The gene calls are TRBV19 and TRBJ2-6, with a weak D call TRBD2 (5 bases). Germline CDR1 reads LNHDA; CDR2 reads SQIVND (reference sequence). The CDR3 runs to 13 residues. V lost 3 bases, J lost 7 bases, and 7 bases lay in between. The CDR3 DNA reads as TGTGCCAGTAGTATCGAGGGCGCCAACGTCCTGACTTTC. This gives the protein CASSIEGANVLTF. Complete variable domain (other parts from reference TRBV19 and TRBJ2-6): DGGITQSPKYLFRKEGQNVTLSCEQNLNHDAMYWYRQDPGQGLRLIYYSQIVNDFQKGDIAEGYSVSREKKESFPLTVTSAQKNPTAFYLCASSIEGANVLTFGAGSRLTVL.

The V gene is TRBV12-3 or TRBV12-4, the J gene TRBJ1-1; no clear D. The V and J ends lost 7 bases and 0 bases respectively, with 9 bases between them. The CDR3 is 13 amino acids. CDR3 region: CASILNVNTEAFF. The CDR3 DNA sequence: TGTGCCAGCATTCTAAACGTGAACACTGAAGCTTTCTTT.